The 21 T cell receptor beta chains below come from one sample, sequenced in a study of identical twins. In TCRdb, the 5' RACE reads were re-called with MiXCR into one record per CDR3 protein. Of a few hundred thousand distinct CDR3 sequences listed, approximately 10% were seen once; the top ten hold 2.5% to 3.5%. These data were also filed under a second study, of yellow fever vaccine responses in identical twins.

Sequences were obtained from PBMCs. The receptors here all came from a woman younger than 35 in good health.

The chain is built from TRBV21-1 and TRBJ1-1; whether TRBD1, the table's D call, matches the DNA was not checked. TRBV21-1 corresponds to a pseudogene. The CDR3 sequence is 15 residues long. The CDR3: CASSKSLGLNTEAFF. The DNA for the CDR3 is TGTGCCAGCAGCAAGTCCCTTGGTTTGAACACTGAAGCTTTCTTT.

V is TRBV14 and J is TRBJ1-6; D not certain. Trimming pared 0 bases from V and 7 bases from J, leaving 7 bases between. Germline lookup yields CDR1 SGHDN and CDR2 FVKESK. The CDR3 loop spans 14 amino acids. This chain's CDR3 is CASSQDLANSPLHF. As DNA, the CDR3 is TGTGCCAGCAGCCAAGATCTGGCGAATTCACCCCTCCACTTT.

The rearrangement uses TRBV5-5 and TRBJ2-2, with a tentative D call TRBD1 (5 bases). CDR1 and CDR2 from the germline V gene are SGHKS and YYEKEE (reference sequence). Trimming cost V 0 bases and J 4 bases, with 7 bases left between them. This CDR3 region has 14 residues. The CDR3 here is CASSLDRTTGELFF. The CDR3 nucleotides are TGTGCCAGCAGCTTGGACAGGACCACCGGGGAGCTGTTTTTT.

This clonotype was seen more than once but under ten times. The chain employs TRBV3-1 and TRBJ2-7, with 7 positions matching TRBD2. The length of the CDR3 is 15 residues. V trimming: 1 base; J trimming: 4 bases; junction bases outside the gene matches: 7. CDR1 is LGHDT and CDR2 is YNNKEL in the germline V gene (reference sequence). The CDR3 DNA reads TGTGCCAGCAGCCAAGGGGGCGGGAGTCCGTACGAGCAGTACTTC. Encoded protein: CASSQGGGSPYEQYF.

This clonotype was counted between two and nine times. This chain connects TRBV20-1 to TRBJ1-2, with no clear D. Trimming stripped 0 bases from V and 5 bases from J, with 13 bases between. Germline loops: CDR1 DFQATT, CDR2 SNEGSKA (reference sequence). The CDR3 is made up of 14 amino acids. The CDR3 spells CSARDTKDAYGYTF. DNA of the CDR3: TGCAGTGCTAGAGACACGAAGGACGCGTATGGCTACACCTTC.

This clonotype appeared many times. The chain joins TRBV12-3 or TRBV12-4 to TRBJ1-6; D uncertain. The CDR3 sequence is 14 residues long. V was cut by 3 bases and J by 1 base, with 4 bases left in between. This CDR3 is CASSFGSYNSPLHF. The CDR3 bases are TGTGCCAGCAGTTTCGGGTCCTATAATTCACCCCTCCACTTT.

This clonotype appeared many times. V and J are TRBV4-1 and TRBJ2-7; 14 bases match TRBD2. Trimming removed 1 base from V and 6 bases from J; junction bases left unmatched: 14. Germline values: CDR1 MGHRA, CDR2 YSYEKL. The CDR3 loop spans 19 amino acids. CDR3 amino acids: CASSQAPGLAGEGGLEQYF. DNA for the CDR3: TGCGCCAGCAGCCAAGCCCCGGGACTAGCGGGAGAAGGGGGCCTCGAGCAGTACTTC.

This clonotype was seen many times. V gene TRBV6-1 combines with J gene TRBJ2-1; tentatively, D is TRBD2 (6 bases). The CDR3 is made up of 13 amino acids. CDR1 is MNHNS and CDR2 is SASEGT in the germline V gene. V was shortened by 8 bases and J by 0 bases, with 8 bases between the two germline ends. The CDR3 spells CASRRASYNEQFF. The CDR3 region has the DNA TGTGCCAGCCGGAGGGCCTCCTACAATGAGCAGTTCTTC.

At least ten counts were recorded for this clonotype. The chain couples TRBV24-1 to TRBJ2-3; 8 bases are shared with TRBD2. V dropped 0 bases and J dropped 9; count of bases not matched to a gene: 1. CDR3 length: 13 amino acids. The germline V gene encodes CDR1 KGHDR and CDR2 SFDVKD. CDR3 bases: TGTGCCACCAGTGATTTGATAGCGGGGACGCAGTATTTT. Translating gives CATSDLIAGTQYF.

In this sample, this clonotype turned up a few times. The chain recombines TRBV29-1 with TRBJ2-1, with a possible D match to TRBD2 (5 bases). Germline values: CDR1 SQVTM, CDR2 ANQGSEA. The CDR3 covers 15 residues. V was trimmed by 6 bases and J by 3 bases, leaving 18 bases between them. The CDR3 is CSVERGLSNYNEQFF. The CDR3 DNA reads as TGCAGCGTCGAAAGAGGACTTTCTAACTACAATGAGCAGTTCTTC.

This clonotype was detected only a few times. V usage is TRBV5-1 and J usage is TRBJ2-3; D call uncertain. V was cut by 2 bases and J by 4 bases, with 11 bases left in between. This CDR3 is 14 amino acids long. Germline values: CDR1 SGHRS, CDR2 YFSETQ. CDR3 in DNA: TGCGCCAGCAGCTTCGGGTCACCGGCAGATACGCAGTATTTT. Translated: CASSFGSPADTQYF.

The V gene is TRBV28, the J gene TRBJ1-6; D gene ambiguous. Germline lookup yields CDR1 MDHEN and CDR2 SYDVKM. V dropped 5 bases and J dropped 8 bases, with 10 bases sitting between them. This CDR3 is built from 13 residues. CDR3 in DNA: TGTGCCAGCAGTCCCCAAACATATTCACCCCTCCACTTT. Its translation: CASSPQTYSPLHF.

This clonotype turned up a few times. This chain connects TRBV20-1 to TRBJ2-1; 7 bases are shared with TRBD2. The J segment lost 4 bases and the V segment lost 4 bases, leaving 7 bases of the junction unmatched. CDR1 and CDR2 (germline): DFQATT, SNEGSKA (reference sequence). The CDR3 extends over 14 amino acids. This CDR3 is CSATPGLLYNEQFF. Written as DNA, the CDR3 is TGCAGTGCTACGCCGGGACTACTATACAATGAGCAGTTCTTC.

This clonotype was detected ten times or more. This chain connects TRBV7-8 to TRBJ2-7; D gene unclear. The CDR3 contains 12 residues. The germline V gene encodes CDR1 SGHVS and CDR2 FQNEAQ. With 6 bases removed from V and 3 bases from J, the gap between germline ends came to 9 bases. The DNA of the CDR3 is TGTGCCAGCAGGAGAGAGAACTACGAGCAGTACTTC. Its translation is CASRRENYEQYF.

This clonotype showed up just a few times. The chain links TRBV11-2 to TRBJ2-3; the match to TRBD1 covers 10 bases. CDR3 length: 16 residues. CDR1 is SGHAT and CDR2 is FQNNGV in the germline V gene. Trimming cost V 5 bases and J 5 bases; bases outside gene matches: 10. CDR3 sequence: CASSHYAGTGEDTQYF. CDR3 DNA sequence: TGTGCCAGCAGCCATTATGCCGGGACAGGGGAAGATACGCAGTATTTT.

The chain links TRBV11-2 to TRBJ2-4, with D unclear. The CDR3 runs 14 residues. With 3 bases removed from V and 8 bases from J, the gap between germline ends came to 14 bases. From germline, CDR1 is SGHAT and CDR2 FQNNGV. The DNA of the CDR3 is TGTGCCAGCAGCTTGGGTGCGGAGTTAGACATTCAGTACTTC. Amino acid sequence: CASSLGAELDIQYF.

This clonotype was recorded many times. The gene calls are TRBV12-3 or TRBV12-4 and TRBJ1-5; 7 bases map to TRBD1. J gave up 2 bases and V 6 bases, and 7 bases lay outside the gene matches. The CDR3 spans 15 residues. The CDR3 region is CASSDTDRGNQPQHF. The CDR3 region has the DNA TGTGCCAGCAGCGATACCGACAGGGGCAATCAGCCCCAGCATTTT.

A word on this clonotype: An end of the junction does not agree with germline; a read error may underlie this. The chain carries TRBV2 and TRBJ2-3; D is unresolved. CDR1 is SNHLY, CDR2 FYNNEI, per germline. The CDR3 consists of 14 residues. CDR3 amino acids: CARSAASSTDTQYF. The CDR3 bases are TGTGCCAGAAGTGCGGCCAGCAGCACAGATACGCAGTATTTT.

This chain uses TRBV7-8 with TRBJ2-3, with 9 bases aligning to TRBD2. The CDR3 runs 16 residues. Germline V gene sequence: CDR1 SGHVS, CDR2 FQNEAQ. Trimming removed 5 bases from V and 0 bases from J; junction bases left unmatched: 6. The CDR3 sequence is CASSRRAGGSTDTQYF. As DNA, the CDR3 is TGTGCCAGCAGCCGTCGAGCGGGGGGCAGCACAGATACGCAGTATTTT.

Concerning this clonotype: Since a much larger clone is just one base distant, this may be a read error. Here the CDR3 omits its conserved ending phenylalanine or tryptophan, so a read error is the likely source. No DNA is shown, since the ends of the CDR3 on it are uncertain; the CDR3 is the one TCRdb lists. The chain joins TRBV5-5 to TRBJ2-5; TRBD1 reflects the table's D call only, with no check against the DNA. Per the germline V gene, CDR1 is SGHKS and CDR2 is YYEKEE (reference sequence). Termini included, the CDR3 measures 13 amino acids. CDR3 sequence reads: CASRSTDRIESHY.

The rearrangement joins TRBV2 to TRBJ2-7; no firm D call. V lost 5 bases and J 1 base, leaving 15 bases between the germline ends. This CDR3 spans 15 amino acids. Germline CDR1 and CDR2: SNHLY and FYNNEI. CDR3 sequence reads: CASSIGRVSSYEQYF. In DNA form, the CDR3 reads TGTGCCAGCAGTATAGGCAGAGTGAGTTCCTACGAGCAGTACTTC.